This TCR beta chain was found in a study of cytomegalovirus exposure and HLA in healthy donors. Points from the study as a whole: There were about 160 TCR beta chains listed as cytomegalovirus-associated. About 87% or about 30% of the time was how often most TCR beta V segments were productive, according to an earlier analysis.

The study ran its PCR with 60 Vbeta and 13 Jbeta primers. TCRdb's table, derived via immunoSEQ multiplex PCR, lists solely in-frame clones and lacks some. The sample lists fewer than 200,000 clones, roughly 80% occurring once. Note on this clone: Its antigen is still unknown.

Sequencing was performed on PBMCs. This clonotype originated in a woman aged 50 to 65 in good health and CMV-seronegative.

The CDR3 here is CASSLEDLGSPSNNEQFF. The CDR3 bases are TGTGCCAGCAGCTTGGAGGACTTGGGGAGTCCGAGCAACAATGAGCAGTTCTTC. The V and J genes are TRBV5-6 and TRBJ2-1; D may be TRBD2 (5 bases). Germline V lookup: CDR1 SGHDT, CDR2 YYEEEE. CDR3 size: 18 residues. Trimming took off 0 bases at V and 5 bases at J, with 21 bases between the two ends.